Given below is one TCR beta chain in context. Its antigen is undetermined. This sample stems from a study of cytomegalovirus exposure and HLA in healthy donors. Study-level points and caveats: A later analysis reportedly found that, within productive TCRs, an Asian-associated ancestry cluster had fewer N-insertions than the mean observed across the approximately 660 donors.

Primers: 60 Vbeta forward and 13 Jbeta reverse. Method: immunoSEQ multiplex PCR; TCRdb's copy keeps in-frame clones and lacks some. This repertoire includes more than 110,000 clones. The germline V gene has CDR1 MGHDK and CDR2 SYGVNS. After removal of 6 bases from V and 6 bases from J, the junction contained 10 bases not matched to a gene. CDR3 size: 15 residues. The sample comprised PBMCs. This receptor was taken from a man aged 35 to 55 in good health and CMV-seronegative. The chain is built from TRBV25-1 and TRBJ1-4; 7 bases are a match to TRBD1. CDR3 sequence reads: CASSPDRDRYEKLFF. DNA of the CDR3: TGTGCCAGCAGCCCCGACAGGGACCGGTATGAAAAACTGTTTTTT.